This T cell receptor beta chain was sequenced for a study of shared clonotypes between healthy human individuals. The overall study: Donors, aged 18 to 49, were a couple of women and three men.

Trimming removed 5 bases at V and 1 base at J, with 9 bases between. The germline CDR1 and CDR2 sequences are MNHNY and SVGAGI (reference sequence). The CDR3 contains 15 residues. Caucasian adults residing in Nashville, Tennessee made up all the donors. Ten immunoSEQ deep assay plates were used to sequence the DNA of unsorted PBMCs. Only in-frame clones appear in the TCRdb table, and some are missing; sequencing was by immunoSEQ multiplex PCR. The table has 400,000 to 600,000 clones, around 79% seen once. The rearrangement uses TRBV6-6 and TRBJ2-6; D gene ambiguous. The TCR comes from a woman in her thirties or forties in good health. Some clones in this sample may be carry-over from other donors' samples. Sequencing was done on a sample of PBMCs. Here the CDR3 DNA reads TGTGCCAGCAGTGACACGCGATCTGGGGCCAACGTCCTGACTTTC. Protein sequence: CASSDTRSGANVLTF.